A selection of T cell receptor beta chains follows, all from one sample in a study of blood T cell repertoires in COVID-19. Sequenced by immunoSEQ multiplex PCR; TCRdb stores in-frame clones only, minus some. The repertoire holds about 270,000 clones, with around 85% as singletons. The specimen was peripheral blood. These receptors originate from a woman in her twenties or thirties with COVID-19, enrolled during active disease. The CDR3 runs from the conserved cysteine through the conserved F or W. The order of the fields is clone size, D gene, J gene, V gene, CDR3 protein, CDR3 DNA. A D gene is named only where the DNA matches it firmly. Rows may omit the clone size; those that give it use once, few, many or a size class.

abundance: .; d_gene: .; j_gene: TRBJ2-2; v_gene: TRBV19; CDR3aa: CASSVTRSGELFF; CDR3nt: TGTGCCAGTAGTGTAACTAGAAGCGGGGAGCTGTTTTTT
abundance: .; d_gene: TRBD2; j_gene: TRBJ2-1; v_gene: TRBV19; CDR3aa: CASSGSGGPYNEQFF; CDR3nt: TGTGCCAGTAGTGGGAGCGGGGGGCCCTACAATGAGCAGTTCTTC
abundance: .; d_gene: .; j_gene: TRBJ2-7; v_gene: TRBV7-2; CDR3aa: CASSLVPQNEQYF; CDR3nt: TGTGCCAGCAGCTTAGTCCCCCAGAACGAGCAGTACTTC
abundance: .; d_gene: .; j_gene: TRBJ1-1; v_gene: TRBV3-1/TRBV3-2; CDR3aa: CASSLRGTEAFF; CDR3nt: TGTGCCAGCAGCCTACGGGGCACTGAAGCTTTCTTT
abundance: .; d_gene: TRBD1; j_gene: TRBJ2-2; v_gene: TRBV15; CDR3aa: CATSRDRGTTGELFF; CDR3nt: TGTGCCACCAGCAGGGACAGGGGCACGACCGGGGAGCTGTTTTTT
abundance: .; d_gene: .; j_gene: TRBJ2-5; v_gene: TRBV6-5; CDR3aa: CASSPTGFQETQYF; CDR3nt: TGTGCCAGCAGTCCGACAGGATTCCAAGAGACCCAGTACTTC
abundance: .; d_gene: TRBD1; j_gene: TRBJ1-2; v_gene: TRBV6-1; CDR3aa: CASSDGTGGYGYTF; CDR3nt: TGTGCCAGCAGTGATGGGACAGGGGGCTATGGCTACACCTTC
abundance: many; d_gene: TRBD1; j_gene: TRBJ2-3; v_gene: TRBV3-1/TRBV3-2; CDR3aa: CASSRTGLGDTQYF; CDR3nt: TGTGCCAGCAGCCGGACAGGGCTCGGAGATACGCAGTATTTT
abundance: many; d_gene: .; j_gene: TRBJ2-3; v_gene: TRBV13; CDR3aa: CASSLLGGAEQYF; CDR3nt: TGTGCCAGCAGCTTATTGGGCGGGGCAGAGCAGTATTTT
abundance: .; d_gene: TRBD1; j_gene: TRBJ2-3; v_gene: TRBV5-6; CDR3aa: CASSARTGTQYF; CDR3nt: TGTGCCAGCAGCGCCAGGACAGGGACGCAGTATTTT
abundance: .; d_gene: .; j_gene: TRBJ1-1; v_gene: TRBV29-1; CDR3aa: CSVSGVLGTEAFF; CDR3nt: TGCAGCGTCTCAGGGGTTTTGGGCACTGAAGCTTTCTTT
abundance: .; d_gene: .; j_gene: TRBJ1-1; v_gene: TRBV12-1; CDR3aa: CASSLPDSYMNTEAFF; CDR3nt: TGTGCCAGCAGCCTCCCGGACAGCTACATGAACACTGAAGCTTTCTTT
abundance: .; d_gene: .; j_gene: TRBJ2-3; v_gene: TRBV19; CDR3aa: CASSIRGGRLSTDTQYF; CDR3nt: TGTGCCAGTAGTATAAGAGGAGGGCGACTTAGCACAGATACGCAGTATTTT
abundance: few; d_gene: .; j_gene: TRBJ1-2; v_gene: TRBV6-5; CDR3aa: CGGGGANYGYTF; CDR3nt: TGTGGGGGGGGAGGCGCTAACTATGGCTACACCTTC
abundance: .; d_gene: .; j_gene: TRBJ2-7; v_gene: TRBV7-9; CDR3aa: CASSQSLDEQYF; CDR3nt: TGTGCCAGCAGCCAAAGCCTGGACGAGCAGTACTTC
abundance: .; d_gene: .; j_gene: TRBJ2-7; v_gene: TRBV6-5; CDR3aa: CASRPGQSPTYEQYF; CDR3nt: TGTGCCAGCAGGCCGGGACAAAGCCCGACCTACGAGCAGTACTTC
abundance: few; d_gene: .; j_gene: TRBJ1-5; v_gene: TRBV4-1; CDR3aa: CASSPTTGNAPQHF; CDR3nt: TGCGCCAGCAGCCCTACCACGGGAAATGCGCCCCAGCATTTT
abundance: .; d_gene: TRBD2; j_gene: TRBJ2-7; v_gene: TRBV5-6; CDR3aa: CASSFGTSGKKPQGYEQYF; CDR3nt: TGTGCCAGCAGCTTCGGGACTAGCGGAAAAAAACCTCAGGGCTACGAGCAGTACTTC
abundance: once; d_gene: .; j_gene: TRBJ2-3; v_gene: TRBV24-1; CDR3aa: CATSAGNPPDTQYF; CDR3nt: TGTGCCACCAGTGCCGGGAACCCCCCAGATACGCAGTATTTT
abundance: .; d_gene: .; j_gene: TRBJ2-2; v_gene: TRBV15; CDR3aa: CATSGWGDQTGELFF; CDR3nt: TGTGCCACCAGCGGTTGGGGGGATCAGACCGGGGAGCTGTTTTTT
abundance: .; d_gene: TRBD1; j_gene: TRBJ2-5; v_gene: TRBV7-8; CDR3aa: CASSLWYRQGQETQYF; CDR3nt: TGTGCCAGCAGCTTATGGTATCGACAGGGACAAGAGACCCAGTACTTC
abundance: .; d_gene: .; j_gene: TRBJ1-6; v_gene: TRBV18; CDR3aa: CASSPGSSYNSPLHF; CDR3nt: TGTGCCAGCTCCCCGGGGAGCTCCTATAATTCACCCCTCCACTTT
abundance: .; d_gene: TRBD1; j_gene: TRBJ1-1; v_gene: TRBV29-1; CDR3aa: CSATGGHVTEAFF; CDR3nt: TGCAGCGCGACAGGGGGCCATGTAACTGAAGCTTTCTTT
abundance: .; d_gene: .; j_gene: TRBJ2-6; v_gene: TRBV9; CDR3aa: CASSVHSGANVLTF; CDR3nt: TGTGCCAGCAGCGTCCACTCTGGGGCCAACGTCCTGACTTTC
abundance: .; d_gene: .; j_gene: TRBJ2-5; v_gene: TRBV10-2; CDR3aa: CASSQTIDLRGQAQYF; CDR3nt: TGCGCCAGCAGTCAGACGATAGATCTCAGGGGTCAGGCCCAGTACTTC
abundance: .; d_gene: .; j_gene: TRBJ2-1; v_gene: TRBV5-6; CDR3aa: CASSLGGRPYNEQFF; CDR3nt: TGTGCCAGCAGCTTGGGAGGGAGACCCTACAATGAGCAGTTCTTC
abundance: .; d_gene: .; j_gene: TRBJ1-5; v_gene: TRBV28; CDR3aa: CATQHRRYSNQPQHF; CDR3nt: TGTGCCACGCAACACAGGAGATATAGCAATCAGCCCCAGCATTTT
abundance: many; d_gene: TRBD1; j_gene: TRBJ1-6; v_gene: TRBV6-5; CDR3aa: CASSYYGTANSPLHF; CDR3nt: TGTGCCAGCAGTTATTACGGGACAGCTAATTCACCCCTCCACTTT
abundance: .; d_gene: .; j_gene: TRBJ1-1; v_gene: TRBV6-5; CDR3aa: CASGQVEAFF; CDR3nt: TGTGCCAGCGGGCAGGTTGAAGCTTTCTTT
abundance: .; d_gene: .; j_gene: TRBJ2-7; v_gene: TRBV5-1; CDR3aa: CASSLLISTYEQYF; CDR3nt: TGCGCCAGCAGCTTGCTAATAAGCACTTACGAGCAGTACTTC
abundance: .; d_gene: .; j_gene: TRBJ2-7; v_gene: TRBV12-5; CDR3aa: CASGLPQGKQYF; CDR3nt: TGTGCTAGTGGTCTCCCCCAGGGGAAGCAGTACTTC